This T cell receptor beta chain was sequenced during a study of cytomegalovirus exposure and HLA in healthy donors. The PCR was carried out with 60 Vbeta primers and 13 Jbeta primers. Original processing notes: A follow-up analysis tallied about 80 million unique TCR beta chains, roughly 11 million shared. TCRdb keeps only in-frame clones here, not all; method: immunoSEQ multiplex PCR. The DNA gave D and trimming, while V, J and clone size come from that table. The table includes about 200,000 clones, roughly four fifths detected once. The germline V gene has CDR1 SGHAT and CDR2 FQNNGV. This CDR3 comprises 14 residues.

The sample taken for sequencing was PBMCs. The rearrangement joins TRBV11-2 to TRBJ2-5; 9 nucleotides agree with TRBD1. The J call may not be correct, given that the DNA end is closer to TRBJ2-7. The sequence was collected from a man in his late teens or twenties in good health and CMV-seronegative. For the CDR3, the DNA is TGTGCCAGCACTGGACAGGGGCAGTTCTACGAGCAGTACTTC. It is translated as CASTGQGQFYEQYF.